This T cell receptor (beta chain) was found in a study of blood T cell repertoires in COVID-19. About the research overall: Some COVID-19 samples were acute and others convalescent; all came from the United States, Italy and Spain. Sources were T cells, B-cell-depleted T cells, or PBMCs; the material itself was cDNA or gDNA.

This CDR3 has 17 amino acids. Germline CDR1 SGHRS, CDR2 YFSETQ. V gave up 4 bases and J gave up 0 bases, with 17 bases separating them. Source study methods: Reference gene primer amplification gave nucleated cell count estimates. Data came from immunoSEQ multiplex PCR; TCRdb stores just in-frame clones and leaves some out. V, J and clone size derive from that table, while D and trimming were established from the DNA sequence. Of tens of thousands of clones in the sample, roughly 85% were seen once. The chain is built from TRBV5-1 and TRBJ1-5; D is unresolved. This sequence originates from a human donor in a cohort sampled during active COVID-19. Sequencing input: peripheral blood. CDR3 in DNA: TGCGCCAGCAGCCCAACCGGGGAGAATTATAGCAATCAGCCCCAGCATTTT. Encoded protein: CASSPTGENYSNQPQHF.